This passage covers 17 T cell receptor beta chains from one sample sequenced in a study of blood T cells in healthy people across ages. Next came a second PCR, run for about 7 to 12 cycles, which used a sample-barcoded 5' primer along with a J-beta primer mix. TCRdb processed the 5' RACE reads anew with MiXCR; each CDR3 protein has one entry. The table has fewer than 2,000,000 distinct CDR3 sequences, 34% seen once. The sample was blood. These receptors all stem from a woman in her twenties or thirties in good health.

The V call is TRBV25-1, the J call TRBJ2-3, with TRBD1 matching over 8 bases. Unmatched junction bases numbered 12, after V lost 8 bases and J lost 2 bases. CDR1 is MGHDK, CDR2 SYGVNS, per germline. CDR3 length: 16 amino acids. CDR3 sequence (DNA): TGTGCCAGCGCACCGCAGGGGGCAGGGTTCACAGATACGCAGTATTTT. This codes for CASAPQGAGFTDTQYF.

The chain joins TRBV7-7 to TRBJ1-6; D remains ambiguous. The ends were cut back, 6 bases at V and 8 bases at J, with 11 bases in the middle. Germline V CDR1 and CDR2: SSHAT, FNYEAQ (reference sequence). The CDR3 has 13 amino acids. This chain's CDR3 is CASSFDRDSPLHF. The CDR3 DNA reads TGTGCCAGCAGTTTCGACCGGGATTCACCCCTCCACTTT.

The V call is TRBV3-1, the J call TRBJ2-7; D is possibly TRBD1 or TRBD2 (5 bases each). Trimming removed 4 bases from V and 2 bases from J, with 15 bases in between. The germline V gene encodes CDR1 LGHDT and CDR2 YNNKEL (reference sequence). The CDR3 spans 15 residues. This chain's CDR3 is CASSRNRDATYEQYF. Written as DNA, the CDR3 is TGTGCCAGCAGCCGGAACCGGGACGCAACCTACGAGCAGTACTTC.

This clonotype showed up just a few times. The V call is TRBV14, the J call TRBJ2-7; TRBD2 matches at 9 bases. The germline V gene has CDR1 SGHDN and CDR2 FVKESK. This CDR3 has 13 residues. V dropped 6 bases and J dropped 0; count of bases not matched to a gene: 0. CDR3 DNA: TGTGCCAGCAGGCGGGGGGGCTCCTACGAGCAGTACTTC. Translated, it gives CASRRGGSYEQYF.

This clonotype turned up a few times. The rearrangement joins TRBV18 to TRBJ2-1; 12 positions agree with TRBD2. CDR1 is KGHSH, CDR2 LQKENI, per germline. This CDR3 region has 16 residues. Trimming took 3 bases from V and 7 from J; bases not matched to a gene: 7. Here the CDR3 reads CASSPPGLAGSNEQFF. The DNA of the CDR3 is TGTGCCAGCTCACCTCCGGGACTAGCGGGTTCTAATGAGCAGTTCTTC.

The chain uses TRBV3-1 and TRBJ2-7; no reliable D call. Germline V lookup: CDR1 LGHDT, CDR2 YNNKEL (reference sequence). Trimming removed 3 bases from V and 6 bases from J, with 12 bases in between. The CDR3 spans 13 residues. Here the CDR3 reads CASSHPGRPEQYF. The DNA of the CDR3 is TGTGCCAGCAGCCATCCGGGTCGGCCCGAGCAGTACTTC.

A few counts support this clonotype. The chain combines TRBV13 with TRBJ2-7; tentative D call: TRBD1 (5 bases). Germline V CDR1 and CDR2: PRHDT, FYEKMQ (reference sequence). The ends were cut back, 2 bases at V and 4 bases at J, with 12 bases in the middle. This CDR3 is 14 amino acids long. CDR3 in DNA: TGTGCCAGCAGCTTAACACAGGTTGCGTACGAGCAGTACTTC. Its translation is CASSLTQVAYEQYF.

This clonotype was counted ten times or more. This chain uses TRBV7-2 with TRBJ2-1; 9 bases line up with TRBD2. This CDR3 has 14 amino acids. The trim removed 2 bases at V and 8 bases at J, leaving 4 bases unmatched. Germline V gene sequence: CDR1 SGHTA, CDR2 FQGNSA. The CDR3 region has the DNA TGTGCCAGCAGCTTAAGCGGGAGGTTGGATGAGCAGTTCTTC. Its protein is CASSLSGRLDEQFF. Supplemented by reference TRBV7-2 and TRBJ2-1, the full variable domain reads GAGVSQSPSNKVTEKGKDVELRCDPISGHTALYWYRQSLGQGLEFLIYFQGNSAPDKSGLPSDRFSAERTGGSVSTLTIQRTQQEDSAVYLCASSLSGRLDEQFFGPGTRLTVL.

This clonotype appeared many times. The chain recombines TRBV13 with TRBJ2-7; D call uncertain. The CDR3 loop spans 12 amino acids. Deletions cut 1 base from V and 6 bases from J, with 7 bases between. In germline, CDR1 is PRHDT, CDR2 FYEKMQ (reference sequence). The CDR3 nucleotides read TGTGCCAGCAGCTTAGCGAGAAGCGAGCAGTACTTC. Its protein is CASSLARSEQYF.

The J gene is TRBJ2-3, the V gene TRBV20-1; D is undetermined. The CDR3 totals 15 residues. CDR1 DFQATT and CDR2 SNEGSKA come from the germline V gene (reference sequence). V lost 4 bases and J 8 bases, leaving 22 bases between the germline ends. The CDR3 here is CSAIHRRASVITQYF. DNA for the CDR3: TGCAGTGCTATCCACCGACGGGCTTCCGTTATTACGCAGTATTTT.

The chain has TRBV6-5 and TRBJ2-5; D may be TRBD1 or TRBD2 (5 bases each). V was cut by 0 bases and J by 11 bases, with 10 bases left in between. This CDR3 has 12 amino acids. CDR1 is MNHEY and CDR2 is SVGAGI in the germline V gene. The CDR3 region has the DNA TGTGCCAGCAGTTACTCCCTGGGGGAGCAGTACTTC. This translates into CASSYSLGEQYF.

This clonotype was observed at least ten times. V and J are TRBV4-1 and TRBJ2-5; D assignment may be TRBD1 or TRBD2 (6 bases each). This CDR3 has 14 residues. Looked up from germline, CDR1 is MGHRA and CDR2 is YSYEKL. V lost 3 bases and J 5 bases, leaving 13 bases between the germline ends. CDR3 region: CASSHPGGGETQYF. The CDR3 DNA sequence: TGCGCCAGCAGCCACCCCGGAGGGGGGGAGACCCAGTACTTC.

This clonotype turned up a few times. In nucleotides, the CDR3 is TGCAGTGCTAGAGGGGGTAGCGGGGGACCCTACGAGCAGTACTTC. Protein product: CSARGGSGGPYEQYF. The chain couples TRBV20-1 to TRBJ2-7, with 9 nucleotides matching TRBD2. Germline trimming cut 1 base from V and 2 bases from J; bases unmatched to any gene: 6. Germline assignment: CDR1 DFQATT and CDR2 SNEGSKA (reference sequence). The CDR3 is 15 amino acids.

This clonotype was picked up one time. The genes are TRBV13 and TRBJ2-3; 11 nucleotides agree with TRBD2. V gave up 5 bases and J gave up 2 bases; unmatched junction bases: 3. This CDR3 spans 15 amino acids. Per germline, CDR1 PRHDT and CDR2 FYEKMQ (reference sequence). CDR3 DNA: TGTGCCAGCAGCGCACTAGCGGGAGCCACAGATACGCAGTATTTT. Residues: CASSALAGATDTQYF.

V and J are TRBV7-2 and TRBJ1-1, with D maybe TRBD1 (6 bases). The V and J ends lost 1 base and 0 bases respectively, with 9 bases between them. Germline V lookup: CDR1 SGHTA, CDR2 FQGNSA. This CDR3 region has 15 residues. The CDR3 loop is CASSLVGGMNTEAFF. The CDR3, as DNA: TGTGCCAGCAGCTTAGTAGGGGGTATGAACACTGAAGCTTTCTTT. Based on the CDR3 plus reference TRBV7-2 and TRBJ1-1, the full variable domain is GAGVSQSPSNKVTEKGKDVELRCDPISGHTALYWYRQSLGQGLEFLIYFQGNSAPDKSGLPSDRFSAERTGGSVSTLTIQRTQQEDSAVYLCASSLVGGMNTEAFFGQGTRLTVV.

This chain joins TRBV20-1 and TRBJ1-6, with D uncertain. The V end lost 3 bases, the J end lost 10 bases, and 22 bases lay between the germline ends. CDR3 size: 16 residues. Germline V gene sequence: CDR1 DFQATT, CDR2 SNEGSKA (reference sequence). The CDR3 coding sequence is TGCAGTGCTAGGGACCTCCTCCCGGGTTACGACTCACCCCTCCACTTT. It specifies CSARDLLPGYDSPLHF.

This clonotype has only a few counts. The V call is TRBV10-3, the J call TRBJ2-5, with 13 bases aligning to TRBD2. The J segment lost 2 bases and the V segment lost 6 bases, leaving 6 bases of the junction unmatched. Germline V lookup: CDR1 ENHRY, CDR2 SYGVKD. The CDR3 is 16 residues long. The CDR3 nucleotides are TGTGCCATCAGCAAGGGACTAGCGGGGTCGCAAGAGACCCAGTACTTC. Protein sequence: CAISKGLAGSQETQYF.